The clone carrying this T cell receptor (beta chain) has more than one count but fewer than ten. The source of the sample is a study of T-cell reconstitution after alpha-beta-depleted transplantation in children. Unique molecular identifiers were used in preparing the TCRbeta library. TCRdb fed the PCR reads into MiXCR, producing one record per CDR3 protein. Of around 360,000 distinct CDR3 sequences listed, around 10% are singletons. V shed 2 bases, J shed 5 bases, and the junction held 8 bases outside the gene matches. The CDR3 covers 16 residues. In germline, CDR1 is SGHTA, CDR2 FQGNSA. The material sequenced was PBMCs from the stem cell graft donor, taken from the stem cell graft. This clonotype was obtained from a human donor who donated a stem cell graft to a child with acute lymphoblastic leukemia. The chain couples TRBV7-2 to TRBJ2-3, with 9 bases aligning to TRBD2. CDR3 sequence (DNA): TGTGCCAGCAGCTTATTTGCGGGAGGGCTGCAAGATACGCAGTATTTT. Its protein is CASSLFAGGLQDTQYF. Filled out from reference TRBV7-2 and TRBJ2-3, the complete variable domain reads GAGVSQSPSNKVTEKGKDVELRCDPISGHTALYWYRQSLGQGLEFLIYFQGNSAPDKSGLPSDRFSAERTGGSVSTLTIQRTQQEDSAVYLCASSLFAGGLQDTQYFGPGTRLTVL.